This TCR beta chain originates from a study of blood T cells in healthy people across ages. Study results and limitations: Long-lived donors exceeded aged donors in naive CD4+ cells and diversity.

The authors ran a second PCR of about 6 to 11 cycles using a sample-barcoded 5' primer and a J-beta primer mix. TCRdb called the 5' RACE reads again in MiXCR, with one record for every CDR3 protein. This repertoire shows 550,000 to 600,000 distinct CDR3 sequences, around 48% found once; its top ten account for 20% to 25%. A minimum of 6 million PBMCs was isolated per sample. About this clonotype itself: As yet, its antigen is unknown.

The source is an elderly man in good health. The material sequenced was blood.

In DNA, the CDR3 is TGCAGTGCTAGGGGGGGTGGGGGCACAGCGAATCAGCCCCAGCATTTT. Its translation: CSARGGGGTANQPQHF. The rearrangement joins TRBV20-1 to TRBJ1-5, with D maybe TRBD1 (6 bases). Per the germline V gene, CDR1 is DFQATT and CDR2 is SNEGSKA (reference sequence). Between the trimmed V and J ends, which lost 3 bases and 4 bases, there was a span of 19 bases. This CDR3 spans 16 amino acids.